The 20 T cell receptor beta chains in this list originate from one sample, sequenced in a study of blood T cell repertoires in COVID-19. Profiling relied on immunoSEQ multiplex PCR, and the TCRdb table lists in-frame clones only, not all of them. The sample lists about 410,000 clones; 86% were seen once. Sequenced material: peripheral blood. All receptors derive from a woman aged 25 to 39 with active or convalescent COVID-19.

The CDR3 spells CASSLSSGEKLFF. CDR3 in DNA: TGTGCCAGCAGCTTAAGCTCGGGGGAAAAACTGTTTTTT. This chain connects TRBV7-9 to TRBJ1-4; D gene ambiguous. The CDR3 totals 13 residues. Per the germline V gene, CDR1 is SEHNR and CDR2 is FQNEAQ (reference sequence). The ends were cut back, 2 bases at V and 8 bases at J, with 9 bases in the middle.

This clone has just a few counts. The genes are TRBV3-1 (or the pseudogene TRBV3-2) and TRBJ2-1, with 12 bases that match TRBD2. Germline values: CDR1 LGHDT, CDR2 YNNKEL (reference sequence). CDR3 length: 18 residues. J lost 7 bases, V lost 4 bases, and 14 bases had no gene match. CDR3 nucleotide sequence: TGTGCCAGCAGCCCCCATGGGCTGGGGCTAGCGGGAGGGAATGAGCAGTTCTTC. This gives the protein CASSPHGLGLAGGNEQFF.

V usage is TRBV6-6 and J usage is TRBJ2-3; 9 bases are shared with TRBD2. Germline CDR1 MNHNY, CDR2 SVGAGI (reference sequence). The J segment lost 2 bases and the V segment lost 2 bases, leaving 5 bases of the junction unmatched. The CDR3 covers 16 residues. The CDR3 here is CASSYRVAGATDTQYF. CDR3 DNA: TGTGCCAGCAGTTACCGAGTAGCGGGGGCCACAGATACGCAGTATTTT.

The rearrangement joins TRBV27 to TRBJ1-2, with D tentatively TRBD1 (5 bases). The CDR3 extends over 12 amino acids. The V gene's germline CDR1 is MNHEY and CDR2 SMNVEV (reference sequence). The germline V and J ends were trimmed by 6 bases and 6 bases, with 11 bases remaining between them. In DNA form, the CDR3 reads TGTGCCAGCAGCAATTGGGGGGATGGCTACACCTTC. It is translated as CASSNWGDGYTF.

This CDR3 is CASSPEVSLFGTMNTEAFF. The CDR3, as DNA: TGCGCCAGCAGCCCGGAGGTTTCTCTCTTTGGTACAATGAACACTGAAGCTTTCTTT. The V gene is TRBV5-1, the J gene TRBJ1-1; D unresolved. CDR1 is SGHRS, CDR2 YFSETQ, per germline. Trimming removed 4 bases from V and 0 bases from J, with 25 bases in between. This CDR3 comprises 19 residues.

This rearrangement joins TRBV2 to TRBJ1-2, with D unclear. The CDR3 runs 14 residues. Deletions cut 3 bases from V and 4 bases from J, with 12 bases between. Germline CDR1 reads SNHLY; CDR2 reads FYNNEI. CDR3 protein: CASSDFGFTYGYTF. Here the CDR3 DNA reads TGTGCCAGCAGTGACTTCGGTTTCACCTATGGCTACACCTTC.

This chain uses TRBV24-1 with TRBJ1-2; D possibly corresponds to TRBD1 (5 bases). The germline V gene has CDR1 KGHDR and CDR2 SFDVKD. The ends were cut back, 4 bases at V and 3 bases at J, with 11 bases in the middle. CDR3 length: 14 amino acids. CDR3 amino acids: CATSDSTVHYGYTF. DNA for the CDR3: TGTGCCACCAGTGACTCGACAGTGCACTATGGCTACACCTTC.

The J gene is TRBJ1-1, the V gene TRBV20-1; possibly TRBD1 for D (6 bases). From germline, CDR1 is DFQATT and CDR2 SNEGSKA (reference sequence). The V gene lost 3 bases and the J gene lost 2 bases, with 10 bases spanning the gap. CDR3 length: 13 amino acids. The CDR3 region has the DNA TGCAGTGCTAGTAGAGGGGGTAACACTGAAGCTTTCTTT. It encodes CSASRGGNTEAFF.

This sequence joins TRBV6-6 and TRBJ1-3; TRBD1 might be the D (6 bases). Germline loops: CDR1 MNHNY, CDR2 SVGAGI (reference sequence). The CDR3 consists of 14 residues. Trimming shortened V by 5 bases and J by 2 bases, and 10 bases separated the two germline ends. The CDR3 sequence is CASSRDTPGNTIYF. CDR3 nucleotides: TGTGCCAGCAGTCGGGACACCCCTGGAAACACCATATATTTT.

The V call is TRBV19, the J call TRBJ1-1; D remains ambiguous. The germline V and J ends were trimmed by 8 bases and 1 base, with 17 bases remaining between them. Germline CDR1 is LNHDA and CDR2 is SQIVND (reference sequence). The CDR3 length is 15 residues. The CDR3: CASGFNLVENTEAFF. The DNA of the CDR3 is TGTGCCAGTGGTTTCAACTTGGTTGAGAACACTGAAGCTTTCTTT.

The V call is TRBV5-4, the J call TRBJ2-7; the match to TRBD2 covers 10 bases. V shed 2 bases, J shed 3 bases, and the junction held 2 bases outside the gene matches. Germline CDR1 reads SGHNT; CDR2 reads YYREEE (reference sequence). This CDR3 comprises 14 residues. In DNA, the CDR3 is TGTGCCAGCAGCTTAACTAGCGGGAACTACGAGCAGTACTTC. Its protein product is CASSLTSGNYEQYF. The entire variable domain, with the rest obtained from reference TRBV5-4 and TRBJ2-7, is as follows: ETGVTQSPTHLIKTRGQQVTLRCSSQSGHNTVSWYQQALGQGPQFIFQYYREEENGRGNFPPRFSGLQFPNYSSELNVNALELDDSALYLCASSLTSGNYEQYFGPGTRLTVT.

The chain carries TRBV5-1 and TRBJ1-5; D might be TRBD1 (5 bases). CDR1 and CDR2 from the germline V gene are SGHRS and YFSETQ. Trimming removed 0 bases at V and 4 bases at J, with 11 bases between. The CDR3 runs to 15 residues. CDR3 sequence (DNA): TGCGCCAGCAGCTTGGAAGGGGAGGGTAATCAGCCCCAGCATTTT. Its protein product is CASSLEGEGNQPQHF.

This chain links TRBV6-1 with TRBJ1-2; D is uncertain. Germline CDR1 reads MNHNS; CDR2 reads SASEGT. Trimming pared 2 bases from V and 2 bases from J, leaving 3 bases between. This CDR3 has 12 residues. The CDR3 DNA is TGTGCCAGCAGTGAACAGAACTATGGCTACACCTTC. It specifies CASSEQNYGYTF.

The chain joins TRBV15 to TRBJ2-3; 7 positions match TRBD1. CDR3 length: 15 residues. Germline CDR1 LNHNV, CDR2 YYDKDF (reference sequence). V shed 3 bases, J shed 1 base, and the junction held 4 bases outside the gene matches. The CDR3 bases are TGTGCCACCAGCAGTCTCCAGGGGGGCACAGATACGCAGTATTTT. This gives the protein CATSSLQGGTDTQYF.

The rearrangement links TRBV7-8 to TRBJ2-7, with 11 bases matching TRBD2. Trimming removed 5 bases from V and 7 bases from J; junction bases left unmatched: 13. Germline V gives CDR1 SGHVS, CDR2 FQNEAQ. This CDR3 is built from 16 residues. CDR3 residues: CASSPRGSGGAKEQYF. As DNA, the CDR3 is TGTGCCAGCAGCCCCCGGGGTAGCGGGGGGGCGAAGGAGCAGTACTTC.

The chain couples TRBV5-6 to TRBJ2-6; 11 bases align to TRBD2. CDR3 length: 17 residues. Trimming took 4 bases from V and 2 from J; bases not matched to a gene: 5. Germline V gene data show CDR1 as SGHDT and CDR2 as YYEEEE. CDR3 loop: CASSVLAGAPGANVLTF. The CDR3 region has the DNA TGTGCCAGCAGCGTACTAGCGGGAGCGCCTGGGGCCAACGTCCTGACTTTC.

The chain joins TRBV7-2 to TRBJ1-1, with a possible D match to TRBD1 (5 bases). V lost 2 bases to trimming and J lost 5 bases, with 12 bases between them. Per the germline V gene, CDR1 is SGHTA and CDR2 is FQGNSA. The CDR3 runs to 14 residues. CDR3 sequence (DNA): TGTGCCAGCAGCTTAATCCAGGGATATACTGAAGCTTTCTTT. This codes for CASSLIQGYTEAFF.

This chain links TRBV6-5 with TRBJ1-1; 9 bases line up with TRBD1. Germline trimming cut 4 bases from V and 4 bases from J; bases unmatched to any gene: 4. The CDR3 sequence is 14 residues long. The V gene's germline CDR1 is MNHEY and CDR2 SVGAGI. The chain's CDR3 is CASSLQGAGTEAFF. For the CDR3, the DNA is TGTGCCAGCAGTTTACAGGGGGCTGGCACTGAAGCTTTCTTT.

The chain has TRBV4-1 and TRBJ2-7, with 7 positions matching TRBD1. Germline loops: CDR1 MGHRA, CDR2 YSYEKL. The CDR3 spans 19 residues. With V trimmed by 0 bases and J by 2 bases, 16 bases remained unmatched. CDR3 loop: CASSQDRIPRDSLTYEQYF. Here the CDR3 DNA reads TGCGCCAGCAGCCAAGATCGTATTCCTCGGGACAGCCTAACCTACGAGCAGTACTTC.

The chain is built from TRBV7-9 and TRBJ1-1; D gene ambiguous. Germline CDR1 SEHNR, CDR2 FQNEAQ (reference sequence). Trimming took 6 bases from V and 6 from J, leaving 14 bases between them. The CDR3 runs 13 residues. This CDR3 reads CASRRGGISEAFF. For the CDR3, the DNA is TGTGCCAGCAGGAGAGGAGGGATTTCTGAAGCTTTCTTT.